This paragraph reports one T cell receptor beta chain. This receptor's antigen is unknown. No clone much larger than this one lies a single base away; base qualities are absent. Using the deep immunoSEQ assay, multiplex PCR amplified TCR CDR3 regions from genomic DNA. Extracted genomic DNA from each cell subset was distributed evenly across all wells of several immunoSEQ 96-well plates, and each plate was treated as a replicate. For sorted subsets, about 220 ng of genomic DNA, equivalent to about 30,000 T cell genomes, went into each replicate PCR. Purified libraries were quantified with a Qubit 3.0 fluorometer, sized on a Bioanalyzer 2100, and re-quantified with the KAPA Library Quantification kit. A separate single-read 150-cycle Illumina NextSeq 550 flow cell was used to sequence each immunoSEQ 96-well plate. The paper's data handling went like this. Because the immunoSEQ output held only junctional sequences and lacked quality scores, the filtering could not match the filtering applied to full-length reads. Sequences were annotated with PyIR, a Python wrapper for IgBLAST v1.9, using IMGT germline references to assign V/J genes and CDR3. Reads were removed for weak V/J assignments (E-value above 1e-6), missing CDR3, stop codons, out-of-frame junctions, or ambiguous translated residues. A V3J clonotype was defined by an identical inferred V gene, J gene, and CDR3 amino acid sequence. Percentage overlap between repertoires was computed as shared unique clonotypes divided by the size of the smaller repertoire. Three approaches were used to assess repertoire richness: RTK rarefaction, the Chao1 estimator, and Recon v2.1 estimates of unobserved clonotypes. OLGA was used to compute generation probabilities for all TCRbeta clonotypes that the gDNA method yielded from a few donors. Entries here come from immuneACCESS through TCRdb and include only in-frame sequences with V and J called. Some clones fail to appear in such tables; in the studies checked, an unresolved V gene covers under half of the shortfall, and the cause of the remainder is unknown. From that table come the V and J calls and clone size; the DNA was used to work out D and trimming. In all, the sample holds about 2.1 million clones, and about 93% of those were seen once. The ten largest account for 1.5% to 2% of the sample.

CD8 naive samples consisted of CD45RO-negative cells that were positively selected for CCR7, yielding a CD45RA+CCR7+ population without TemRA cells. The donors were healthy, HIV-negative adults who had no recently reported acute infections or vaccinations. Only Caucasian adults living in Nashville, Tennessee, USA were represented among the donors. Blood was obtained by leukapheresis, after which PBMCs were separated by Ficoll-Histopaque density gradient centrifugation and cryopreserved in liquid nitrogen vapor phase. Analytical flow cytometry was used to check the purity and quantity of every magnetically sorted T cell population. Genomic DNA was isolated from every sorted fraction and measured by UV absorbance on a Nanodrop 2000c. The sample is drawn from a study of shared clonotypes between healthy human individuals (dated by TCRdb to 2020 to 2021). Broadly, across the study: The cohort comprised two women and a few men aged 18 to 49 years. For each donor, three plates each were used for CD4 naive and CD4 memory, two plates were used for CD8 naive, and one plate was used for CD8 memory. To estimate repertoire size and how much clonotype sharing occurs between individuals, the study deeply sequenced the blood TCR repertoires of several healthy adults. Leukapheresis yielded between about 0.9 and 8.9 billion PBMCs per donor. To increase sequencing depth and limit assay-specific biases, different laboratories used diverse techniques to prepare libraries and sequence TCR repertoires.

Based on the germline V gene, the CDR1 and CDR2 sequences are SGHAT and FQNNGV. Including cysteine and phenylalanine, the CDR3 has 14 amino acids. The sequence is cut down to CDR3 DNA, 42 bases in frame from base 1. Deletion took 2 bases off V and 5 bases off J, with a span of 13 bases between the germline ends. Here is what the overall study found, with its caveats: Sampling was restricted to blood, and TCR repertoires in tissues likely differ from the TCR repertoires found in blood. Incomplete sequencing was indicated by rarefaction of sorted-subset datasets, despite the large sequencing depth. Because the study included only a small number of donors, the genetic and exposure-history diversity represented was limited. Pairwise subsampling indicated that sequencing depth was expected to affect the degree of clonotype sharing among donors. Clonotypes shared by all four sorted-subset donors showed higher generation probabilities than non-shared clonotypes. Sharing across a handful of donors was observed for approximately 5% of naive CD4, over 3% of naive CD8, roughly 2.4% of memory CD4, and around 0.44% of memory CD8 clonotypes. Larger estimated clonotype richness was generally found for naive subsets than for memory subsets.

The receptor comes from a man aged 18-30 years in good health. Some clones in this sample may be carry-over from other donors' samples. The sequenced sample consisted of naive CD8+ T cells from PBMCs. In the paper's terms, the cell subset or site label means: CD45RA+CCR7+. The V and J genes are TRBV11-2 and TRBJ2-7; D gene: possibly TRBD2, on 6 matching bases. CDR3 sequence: CASSLLASSHEQYF. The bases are TGTGCCAGCAGCTTACTAGCGAGTTCCCACGAGCAGTACTTC.